This is a list of T cell receptor beta chains from one sample in a study of shared clonotypes between healthy human individuals. The method was immunoSEQ multiplex PCR; TCRdb's version includes in-frame clones alone and lacks a portion of them. Of more than 2 million clones listed, more than 90% were seen once; the top ten hold less than 0.15%. The sample comprised naive CD4+ T cells sorted from blood. All receptors derive from a man between 18 and 35 years old in good health. CDR3s include the opening cysteine and the closing phenylalanine or tryptophan. Fields, in order: D gene, V gene, J gene, clone size, CDR3 DNA, CDR3 protein. D genes are given only for firm matches. Clone size is given for some rows only: seen once, a few or many times, or a class if the clone is expanded.

D: .
V: TRBV4-1
J: TRBJ1-3
size: .
DNA: TGCGCCAGCAGCCAAGACGGGCGCGGCTCTGGAAACACCATATATTTT
CDR3: CASSQDGRGSGNTIYF

D: .
V: TRBV19
J: TRBJ2-1
size: .
DNA: TGTGCCAGTAGAGAAGCCGGGAAATACAATGAGCAGTTCTTC
CDR3: CASREAGKYNEQFF

D: .
V: TRBV9
J: TRBJ2-1
size: .
DNA: TGTGCCAGCAGCGTAGAGGGGGGGCCCTACAATGAGCAGTTCTTC
CDR3: CASSVEGGPYNEQFF

D: .
V: TRBV7-9
J: TRBJ1-1
size: .
DNA: TGTGCCAGCAGCTTTACGACGGGTGAAGCTTTCTTT
CDR3: CASSFTTGEAFF

D: TRBD1
V: TRBV11-2
J: TRBJ2-5
size: .
DNA: TGTGCCAGCAGCCCACCCCTTGGGACAGGAGAGACCCAGTACTTC
CDR3: CASSPPLGTGETQYF

D: .
V: TRBV4-3
J: TRBJ1-6
size: once
DNA: TGCGCCAGCAGCCAAGATTCCCAGGGTTTTAATTCACCCCTCCACTTT
CDR3: CASSQDSQGFNSPLHF

D: .
V: TRBV5-1
J: TRBJ1-1
size: once
DNA: TGCGCCAGCAGCCTCCCTCGGAAGGACACTGAAGCTTTCTTT
CDR3: CASSLPRKDTEAFF

D: .
V: TRBV19
J: TRBJ2-2
size: .
DNA: TGTGCCAGTAGTACCAATAGCGTGACGGGGGAGCTGTTTTTT
CDR3: CASSTNSVTGELFF

D: .
V: TRBV2
J: TRBJ1-5
size: .
DNA: TGTGCCAGCAGTGAGATCCTTCGGGGCAATCAGCCCCAGCATTTT
CDR3: CASSEILRGNQPQHF

D: .
V: TRBV19
J: TRBJ1-1
size: .
DNA: TGTGCCAGTAGCATTCCAGACAGGACCACTGAAGCTTTCTTT
CDR3: CASSIPDRTTEAFF

D: TRBD2
V: TRBV5-1
J: TRBJ2-5
size: .
DNA: TGCGCCAGCAGCTTGGTGGCGGGAGCTACTGAGACCCAGTACTTC
CDR3: CASSLVAGATETQYF

D: TRBD2
V: TRBV11-2
J: TRBJ2-3
size: .
DNA: TGTGCCAGCAGCTTAGGAGGACTAGAAACAGATACGCAGTATTTT
CDR3: CASSLGGLETDTQYF

D: TRBD1
V: TRBV6-1
J: TRBJ2-7
size: .
DNA: TGTGCCAGCAGTGTACAGGGGGCAAAGAGCAAGGACGAGCAGTACTTC
CDR3: CASSVQGAKSKDEQYF

D: TRBD2
V: TRBV6-5
J: TRBJ2-7
size: .
DNA: TGTGCCAGCAGTTACCGGGGCGGGGGGTACGAGCAGTACTTC
CDR3: CASSYRGGGYEQYF

D: TRBD2
V: TRBV2
J: TRBJ2-3
size: .
DNA: TGTGCCAGCAGTGAAGCGCGGGGGGCCAGCACAGATACGCAGTATTTT
CDR3: CASSEARGASTDTQYF

D: .
V: TRBV6-6
J: TRBJ1-6
size: .
DNA: TGTGCCACCCAGGGATATAATTCACCCCTCCACTTT
CDR3: CATQGYNSPLHF

D: .
V: TRBV5-1
J: TRBJ2-2
size: .
DNA: TGCGCCAGCAGCTTTGGGCTAGTTGGGACCGGGGAGCTGTTTTTT
CDR3: CASSFGLVGTGELFF

D: TRBD2
V: TRBV6-5
J: TRBJ2-3
size: .
DNA: TGTGCCAGCAGTTACCCTAGCGGGGGCACAGATACGCAGTATTTT
CDR3: CASSYPSGGTDTQYF

D: TRBD1
V: TRBV27
J: TRBJ1-1
size: .
DNA: TGTGCCAGCAGCCGAAGGACAGGTTTGAGACAAGCTTTCTTT
CDR3: CASSRRTGLRQAFF

D: .
V: TRBV27
J: TRBJ1-2
size: .
DNA: TGTGCCAGCAGTTGGGGGCAGGGGCAGGGCTATGGCTACACCTTC
CDR3: CASSWGQGQGYGYTF

D: .
V: TRBV30
J: TRBJ1-1
size: .
DNA: TGTGCCTGGAGTAGTAACAGCGAAGCTTTCTTT
CDR3: CAWSSNSEAFF

D: .
V: TRBV30
J: TRBJ2-3
size: .
DNA: TGTGCCTGGGGTGTGAAAGATACGCAGTATTTT
CDR3: CAWGVKDTQYF

D: TRBD2
V: TRBV11-3
J: TRBJ2-7
size: .
DNA: TGTGCCAGCAGCTCCGACGGGACTAGCGACGAGCAGTACTTC
CDR3: CASSSDGTSDEQYF

D: .
V: TRBV5-1
J: TRBJ1-5
size: .
DNA: TGCGCCAGCAGCTTGTTCGGCGATAGCAATCAGCCCCAGCATTTT
CDR3: CASSLFGDSNQPQHF

D: .
V: TRBV12-2
J: TRBJ1-1
size: .
DNA: TGTGCAAGTCGCCCGGGACAGGGGGGCACTGAAGCTTTCTTT
CDR3: CASRPGQGGTEAFF

D: TRBD2
V: TRBV9
J: TRBJ2-5
size: .
DNA: TGTGCCAGCAGCGTAGGGCTAGCGGAAGAGACCCAGTACTTC
CDR3: CASSVGLAEETQYF

D: .
V: TRBV10-1
J: TRBJ1-2
size: few
DNA: TGCGCCAGCGGACAGAAGTGGGACTATGGCTACACCTTC
CDR3: CASGQKWDYGYTF

D: .
V: TRBV2
J: TRBJ1-3
size: .
DNA: TGTGCCAGCAGGGTGGATAACTCTGGAAACACCATATATTTT
CDR3: CASRVDNSGNTIYF

D: TRBD2
V: TRBV25-1
J: TRBJ2-2
size: .
DNA: TGTGCCAGCCATTCAGGACTAGCGGGGGACGGGAACACCGGGGAGCTGTTTTTT
CDR3: CASHSGLAGDGNTGELFF

D: .
V: TRBV6-5
J: TRBJ2-7
size: .
DNA: TGTGCCAGCAGTTCCCTGCAGTCGGGGTCCGAGCAGTACTTC
CDR3: CASSSLQSGSEQYF

D: TRBD1
V: TRBV5-1
J: TRBJ1-6
size: .
DNA: TGCGCCAGCAGCTCCCCAGGGGGTTCCTATAATTCACCCCTCCACTTT
CDR3: CASSSPGGSYNSPLHF

D: TRBD2
V: TRBV13
J: TRBJ2-7
size: once
DNA: TGTGCCAGCAGCTTAACTAGCGGGGCAAGCTCCTACGAGCAGTACTTC
CDR3: CASSLTSGASSYEQYF

D: TRBD2
V: TRBV30
J: TRBJ2-3
size: .
DNA: TGTGCCTGGAGCCCAGGACTAGCGGGGGGCACAGATACGCAGTATTTT
CDR3: CAWSPGLAGGTDTQYF

D: .
V: TRBV7-9
J: TRBJ2-1
size: .
DNA: TGTGCCAGCAGCTTAAAGGGGTCTAACAGGGACAATGAGCAGTTCTTC
CDR3: CASSLKGSNRDNEQFF

D: TRBD1
V: TRBV5-1
J: TRBJ1-1
size: .
DNA: TGCGCCAGCAGCACTAGGACAGGGCCTACTGAAGCTTTCTTT
CDR3: CASSTRTGPTEAFF